The 26 T cell receptor beta chains in this list originate from one sample, sequenced in a study of spatial heterogeneity in lung cancer. Study results and caveats: For expanded intratumoral alpha and beta TCRs, counts tracked tumor mutation counts.

For these receptors, no antigen is known. Time point specified: sample taken at primary tumor resection. TCRdb independently ran MiXCR on the 5' RACE reads; one entry per CDR3 protein. The repertoire has about 2,300 distinct CDR3 sequences, approximately 13% of them found once; the top ten carry more than 8%. The source was lung tumor tissue, collected at surgery. The origin of the receptors is a male donor with early-stage non-small cell lung cancer.

This clonotype is medium-sized. The chain uses TRBV7-9 and TRBJ2-7; TRBD1 matches at 9 bases. The CDR3 contains 16 residues. Looked up from germline, CDR1 is SEHNR and CDR2 is FQNEAQ (reference sequence). Trimming at V came to 5 bases and at J to 0 bases, leaving 8 bases not matched to a gene. For the CDR3, the DNA is TGTGCCAGCAGCCCAGAAAACAGGGGGCGCTCCTACGAGCAGTACTTC. Amino acid sequence: CASSPENRGRSYEQYF.

This clonotype was counted at least ten times. CDR3 in amino acids: CASSLDRGTEAFF. CDR3 nucleotides: TGTGCCAGCAGCTTAGACAGAGGCACTGAAGCTTTCTTT. This sequence joins TRBV11-1 and TRBJ1-1, with D unclear. The CDR3 loop spans 13 amino acids. CDR1 and CDR2 (germline): SGHAT, FQDESV (reference sequence). Trimming stripped 1 base from V and 4 bases from J, with 7 bases between.

This clonotype is termed medium-sized. The V gene is TRBV20-1, the J gene TRBJ2-7, with D maybe TRBD2 (7 bases). The germline V gene has CDR1 DFQATT and CDR2 SNEGSKA (reference sequence). Trimming cost V 0 bases and J 3 bases, with 18 bases left between them. The CDR3 totals 16 residues. The CDR3, as DNA: TGCAGTGCTAGAGATTTTTGGGGGGGCGGTGGCTACGAGCAGTACTTC. Amino acids: CSARDFWGGGGYEQYF.

The chain is built from TRBV5-4 and TRBJ2-7, with 11 bases identical to TRBD1. This CDR3 spans 14 amino acids. After removal of 3 bases from V and 5 bases from J, the junction contained 4 bases not matched to a gene. The germline V gene has CDR1 SGHNT and CDR2 YYREEE (reference sequence). The CDR3 DNA sequence: TGTGCCAGCAGCTCCCCGGACAGGGGGCACGAGCAGTACTTC. Its protein is CASSSPDRGHEQYF.

This clonotype is medium-sized (0.01 to 0.1%) by share. The chain links TRBV7-6 to TRBJ2-5, with no clear D. In germline, CDR1 is SGHVS, CDR2 FNYEAQ. The CDR3 sequence is 17 residues long. Trimming removed 0 bases from V and 2 bases from J, with 16 bases in between. The CDR3 loop is CASSLAIQRDPQETQYF. The CDR3 DNA follows: TGTGCCAGCAGCTTAGCGATTCAAAGGGATCCTCAAGAGACCCAGTACTTC.

Sample share makes this clonotype medium-sized (0.01 to 0.1%). The DNA of the CDR3 is TGTGCCAGCAGACTCCTCGGGACAGGTGGAAACACCATATATTTT. The encoded protein is CASRLLGTGGNTIYF. The V and J genes are TRBV6-2 or TRBV6-3 and TRBJ1-3; the match to TRBD1 covers 8 bases. This CDR3 has 15 amino acids. With 6 bases clipped from V and 3 bases from J, the junction kept 7 bases outside the gene matches. Germline CDR1 and CDR2: MNHEY and SVGEGT.

This clonotype is a singleton in its sample. J is TRBJ2-7 and V is TRBV7-9, with 8 bases that match TRBD1. V gave up 4 bases and J gave up 6 bases; unmatched junction bases: 8. In germline, CDR1 is SEHNR, CDR2 FQNEAQ (reference sequence). The CDR3 sequence is 14 residues long. The CDR3 reads CASSYPGQAGEQYF. Written as DNA, the CDR3 is TGTGCCAGCAGCTACCCGGGACAGGCAGGCGAGCAGTACTTC.

By frequency in the sample, this clonotype is medium-sized (0.01 to 0.1%). The chain couples TRBV6-2 or TRBV6-3 to TRBJ1-5; D call uncertain. Per the germline V gene, CDR1 is MNHEY and CDR2 is SVGEGT. This CDR3 region has 13 residues. V was trimmed by 6 bases and J by 7 bases, leaving 13 bases between them. This CDR3 is CASSLDRPQPQHF. As DNA, the CDR3 is TGTGCCAGCAGCCTTGACCGGCCCCAGCCCCAGCATTTT.

This clonotype counts as medium-sized. The chain has TRBV27 and TRBJ1-4, with 7 nucleotides matching TRBD1. The CDR3 is 14 amino acids. The trim removed 7 bases at V and 7 bases at J, leaving 9 bases unmatched. Germline CDR1 and CDR2: MNHEY and SMNVEV (reference sequence). In DNA form, the CDR3 reads TGTGCCAGCACCCCACAGGGGCGGGGTGAAAAACTGTTTTTT. It specifies CASTPQGRGEKLFF.

In its sample, this clonotype was seen a few times. The chain joins TRBV20-1 to TRBJ2-5; 16 bases fit TRBD2. The V gene's germline CDR1 is DFQATT and CDR2 SNEGSKA (reference sequence). The length of the CDR3 is 15 residues. V lost 5 bases, J lost 1 base, and 1 base stayed unmatched. The CDR3 here is CSAGTSGGGQETQYF. DNA of the CDR3: TGCAGTGCTGGGACTAGCGGGGGGGGCCAAGAGACCCAGTACTTC.

By share, this clonotype counts as medium-sized (0.01 to 0.1%). The V and J genes are TRBV23-1 and TRBJ1-6, with 11 nucleotides matching TRBD1. TRBV23-1 is known as an ORF, though its function is uncertain. The CDR3 runs 14 residues. The trim removed 6 bases at V and 8 bases at J, leaving 3 bases unmatched. CDR3 protein: CASSPGQGDSPLHF. The CDR3 region has the DNA TGCGCCAGCAGCCCGGGACAGGGGGATTCACCCCTCCACTTT.

Judged by abundance, this clonotype is medium-sized (0.01 to 0.1%). This chain uses TRBV7-2 with TRBJ2-1; 12 bases align to TRBD2. J lost 7 bases, V lost 0 bases, and 13 bases had no gene match. The CDR3 covers 19 residues. Germline CDR1 and CDR2: SGHTA and FQGNSA. CDR3: CASSLALSASGGALNEQFF. The CDR3 DNA follows: TGTGCCAGCAGCTTAGCCTTGTCGGCTAGCGGGGGGGCCCTTAATGAGCAGTTCTTC.

By share of the sample, this clonotype is medium-sized (0.01 to 0.1%). This chain connects TRBV19 to TRBJ2-1; D possibly corresponds to TRBD1 (6 bases). CDR3 length: 12 residues. V was shortened by 7 bases and J by 2 bases, with 6 bases between the two germline ends. Germline values: CDR1 LNHDA, CDR2 SQIVND (reference sequence). This CDR3 reads CASTGAYNEQFF. CDR3 bases: TGTGCCAGTACAGGGGCCTACAATGAGCAGTTCTTC.

V gene TRBV20-1 combines with J gene TRBJ2-2; no clear D gene. CDR3 length equals 13 residues. Germline CDR1 DFQATT, CDR2 SNEGSKA (reference sequence). Trimming removed 5 bases at V and 9 bases at J, with 16 bases between. In DNA form, the CDR3 reads TGCAGTGCTCCTGGAATTTCTAAACGGGAGCTGTTTTTT. It yields the protein CSAPGISKRELFF.

This clonotype is judged medium-sized. The V gene is TRBV5-1, the J gene TRBJ2-4, with 11 bases lining up with TRBD1. Germline V CDR1 and CDR2: SGHRS, YFSETQ. The ends lost 4 bases at V and 13 bases at J; junction bases unmatched: 7. This CDR3 has 13 residues. CDR3 nucleotide sequence: TGCGCCAGCAGCCTGGGACAGGGGGTAGAACAGTACTTC. It codes for CASSLGQGVEQYF.

By frequency in the sample, this clonotype is medium-sized. V and J are TRBV14 and TRBJ1-5; 7 nucleotides line up with TRBD1. Germline V gene sequence: CDR1 SGHDN, CDR2 FVKESK. The CDR3 extends over 14 amino acids. J gave up 5 bases and V 1 base, and 2 bases lay outside the gene matches. CDR3 sequence (DNA): TGTGCCAGCAGCCAAGGCACAGGGGATCAGCCCCAGCATTTT. Translating gives CASSQGTGDQPQHF. Full variable domain (remainder filled in from reference TRBV14 and TRBJ1-5): EAGVTQFPSHSVIEKGQTVTLRCDPISGHDNLYWYRRVMGKEIKFLLHFVKESKQDESGMPNNRFLAERTGGTYSTLKVQPAELEDSGVYFCASSQGTGDQPQHFGDGTRLSIL.

By frequency in the sample, this clonotype is medium-sized (0.01 to 0.1%). This sequence joins TRBV30 and TRBJ2-7, with a weak D call TRBD1 (5 bases). Trimming took 2 bases from V and 0 from J, leaving 11 bases between them. The germline gives CDR1 GTSNPN, CDR2 SVGIG (reference sequence). The CDR3 is made up of 14 amino acids. The CDR3 spells CAWSQGGSSYEQYF. CDR3 bases: TGTGCCTGGAGTCAGGGCGGTAGCTCCTACGAGCAGTACTTC. Full variable domain (missing parts from reference TRBV30 and TRBJ2-7): SQTIHQWPATLVQPVGSPLSLECTVEGTSNPNLYWYRQAAGRGLQLLFYSVGIGQISSEVPQNLSASRPQDRQFILSSKKLLLSDSGFYLCAWSQGGSSYEQYFGPGTRLTVT.

By sample share, this clonotype is medium-sized. The gene calls are TRBV6-5 and TRBJ1-2; D is possibly TRBD1 (6 bases). Trimming shortened V by 6 bases and J by 0 bases, and 17 bases separated the two germline ends. Germline V lookup: CDR1 MNHEY, CDR2 SVGAGI. This CDR3 has 16 residues. The CDR3 bases are TGTGCCAGCAGACGAGGACAATGGACAGCTAACTATGGCTACACCTTC. The encoded protein is CASRRGQWTANYGYTF.

By share, this clonotype ranks as medium-sized. The J gene is TRBJ2-5, the V gene TRBV19, with 11 bases fitting TRBD1. Germline-derived CDR1 and CDR2 are LNHDA and SQIVND (reference sequence). The CDR3 spans 14 residues. Trimming took 10 bases from V and 5 from J; bases not matched to a gene: 9. CDR3 protein: CATRDRGTSETQYF. The CDR3 DNA reads TGTGCCACCAGGGACAGGGGGACCTCGGAGACCCAGTACTTC.

This clonotype is termed medium-sized. The chain couples TRBV27 to TRBJ2-2; D gene ambiguous. The CDR3 loop spans 14 amino acids. V lost 5 bases to trimming and J lost 1 base, with 8 bases between them. Germline CDR1 and CDR2: MNHEY and SMNVEV (reference sequence). In nucleotides, the CDR3 is TGTGCCAGCAGTCCTTACATGAACACCGGGGAGCTGTTTTTT. Its translation is CASSPYMNTGELFF.

This clonotype is medium-sized. V gene TRBV5-1 combines with J gene TRBJ1-1; D gene ambiguous. The CDR3 contains 12 residues. With 2 bases removed from V and 8 bases from J, the gap between germline ends came to 10 bases. Germline V gives CDR1 SGHRS, CDR2 YFSETQ. This chain's CDR3 is CASSLVGREAFF. CDR3 bases: TGCGCCAGCAGCTTAGTCGGGCGCGAAGCTTTCTTT.

This clonotype was detected many times. The V gene is TRBV15, the J gene TRBJ2-1; 7 bases are a match to TRBD2. The CDR3 consists of 14 residues. Germline assignment: CDR1 LNHNV and CDR2 YYDKDF (reference sequence). Losses at the gene ends were 2 bases for V and 10 bases for J; bases not matched to a gene: 8. This chain's CDR3 is CATSRRSGALEQFF. The CDR3 region has the DNA TGTGCCACCAGCAGAAGAAGCGGGGCCTTGGAGCAGTTCTTC.

The chain employs TRBV23-1 and TRBJ1-5, with 7 positions matching TRBD1. TRBV23-1 is treated as an ORF (open reading frame) with a function not yet certain. V gave up 0 bases and J gave up 3 bases; unmatched junction bases: 14. This CDR3 spans 19 amino acids. As DNA, the CDR3 is TGCGCCAGCAGTCAATCATATCGGTTGGGGACAGCGAACAATCAGCCCCAGCATTTT. It encodes CASSQSYRLGTANNQPQHF.

This clonotype is labeled large. This chain uses TRBV7-9 with TRBJ1-5; possibly TRBD1 for D (5 bases). There are 13 residues in the CDR3. Germline V gene data show CDR1 as SEHNR and CDR2 as FQNEAQ (reference sequence). Between the trimmed V and J ends, which lost 5 bases and 7 bases, there was a span of 12 bases. The CDR3 bases are TGTGCCAGCAGCCCTGGGACCAGCCAGCCCCAGCATTTT. It specifies CASSPGTSQPQHF.

This clonotype was found a few times. This rearrangement joins TRBV9 to TRBJ2-7; D ambiguous. CDR3 length: 11 residues. Deletions cut 3 bases from V and 7 bases from J, with 8 bases between. Germline values: CDR1 SGDLS, CDR2 YYNGEE. CDR3: CASSDSREQYF. CDR3 sequence (DNA): TGTGCCAGCAGCGATAGCAGGGAGCAGTACTTC.

A few counts support this clonotype. V is TRBV6-2 or TRBV6-3 and J is TRBJ2-5; 7 bases map to TRBD1. Germline V gene data show CDR1 as MNHEY and CDR2 as SVGEGT. Trimming took 8 bases from V and 6 from J; bases not matched to a gene: 12. The CDR3 is 14 residues long. CDR3 region: CASQQGVSGKTQYF. As DNA, the CDR3 is TGTGCCAGCCAGCAGGGGGTGTCGGGAAAGACCCAGTACTTC.